The 14 T cell receptor beta chains below come from one sample, sequenced in a study of shared clonotypes between healthy human individuals. Repertoires were generated with immunoSEQ multiplex PCR, while TCRdb's copy carries only in-frame clones and drops some. The sample carries some 2.4 million clones, over 85% recorded once. Source material: naive CD4+ T cells from PBMCs. Indicated subset: CD45RA+ positively selected. The receptor source for this set is a man between 18 and 35 years old in good health. Some clones in this sample may be carry-over from other donors' samples.

The V gene is TRBV28, the J gene TRBJ2-7; TRBD1 aligns across 9 bases. The trim removed 5 bases at V and 4 bases at J, leaving 6 bases unmatched. The CDR3 runs to 14 residues. Germline V gene sequence: CDR1 MDHEN, CDR2 SYDVKM. In DNA, the CDR3 is TGTGCCAGCAGTGCGTCACAGGGGGCTTACGAGCAGTACTTC. Protein product: CASSASQGAYEQYF.

The chain joins TRBV4-1 to TRBJ1-2; D perhaps matches TRBD1 (5 bases). The CDR3 sequence is 14 residues long. Germline V lookup: CDR1 MGHRA, CDR2 YSYEKL. Trimming took 4 bases from V and 5 from J, leaving 14 bases between them. The CDR3 is CASSLEGRLYGYTF. CDR3 in DNA: TGCGCCAGCAGCCTAGAGGGACGGTTATATGGCTACACCTTC.

The rearrangement joins TRBV2 to TRBJ1-1, with TRBD1 matching 11 bases. Germline V gene sequence: CDR1 SNHLY, CDR2 FYNNEI. V gave up 5 bases and J gave up 6 bases; unmatched junction bases: 5. CDR3 length: 14 amino acids. CDR3 amino acids: CASSSGQGASEAFF. The CDR3 bases are TGTGCCAGCAGTAGTGGACAGGGGGCTTCTGAAGCTTTCTTT.

This clone was recorded once. In the same sample, other DNA sequences code for this CDR3. The chain combines TRBV6-5 with TRBJ1-5, with D possibly being TRBD1 (6 bases). This CDR3 is built from 14 residues. V was clipped by 6 bases and J by 2 bases, with 11 bases between them. Germline lookup yields CDR1 MNHEY and CDR2 SVGAGI. Here the CDR3 reads CASRSTGGNQPQHF. The CDR3 DNA reads as TGTGCCAGCAGATCGACAGGAGGCAATCAGCCCCAGCATTTT.

The J gene is TRBJ2-1, the V gene TRBV7-2; 8 bases map to TRBD2. This CDR3 has 14 residues. In germline, CDR1 is SGHTA, CDR2 FQGNSA. V dropped 3 bases and J dropped 6; count of bases not matched to a gene: 4. This CDR3 is CASSFPSGSNEQFF. The CDR3 nucleotides read TGTGCCAGCAGCTTCCCTAGCGGGTCCAATGAGCAGTTCTTC. Looking up the rest from reference TRBV7-2 and TRBJ2-1 gives the full variable domain: GAGVSQSPSNKVTEKGKDVELRCDPISGHTALYWYRQSLGQGLEFLIYFQGNSAPDKSGLPSDRFSAERTGGSVSTLTIQRTQQEDSAVYLCASSFPSGSNEQFFGPGTRLTVL.

The chain combines TRBV11-3 with TRBJ1-1; D is unclear. Trimming pared 1 base from V and 7 bases from J, leaving 10 bases between. The CDR3 has 13 residues. CDR1 is SGHNT and CDR2 is YENEEA in the germline V gene. The CDR3 DNA reads TGTGCCAGCAGCTTAGGACCTGGGCTTGAAGCTTTCTTT. Protein sequence: CASSLGPGLEAFF.

The chain is built from TRBV12-5 and TRBJ1-5, with D uncertain. Trimming stripped 6 bases from V and 0 bases from J, with 15 bases between. CDR1 and CDR2 (germline): LGHNT, FRNRAP. CDR3 size: 16 residues. The CDR3 DNA reads TGTGCTAGTGGAACTTTGAACAGCCATAGCAATCAGCCCCAGCATTTT. Its translation is CASGTLNSHSNQPQHF.

Concerning this clone: Other DNA sequences in this specimen translate into the identical CDR3. The genes are TRBV18 and TRBJ2-2; possibly TRBD1 for D (6 bases). Germline assignment: CDR1 KGHSH and CDR2 LQKENI. CDR3 length: 16 amino acids. V was pared by 1 base and J by 2 bases, with 11 bases between. The DNA of the CDR3 is TGTGCCAGCTCACCACTGCAGGGACACAACACCGGGGAGCTGTTTTTT. Amino acids: CASSPLQGHNTGELFF.

This clone was detected only once. The rearrangement links TRBV25-1 to TRBJ2-3; TRBD2 matches at 11 bases. The CDR3 spans 17 residues. J was trimmed by 3 bases and V by 2 bases; bases with no gene match: 7. CDR1 is MGHDK, CDR2 SYGVNS, per germline. The CDR3 reads CASSETLAGGGTDTQYF. The CDR3 nucleotides are TGTGCCAGCAGTGAAACTCTAGCGGGAGGAGGTACAGATACGCAGTATTTT.

Only one count was recorded for this clone. CDR3: CASSVDTFAGNTIYF. The CDR3 nucleotides read TGTGCCAGCAGTGTAGACACTTTCGCTGGAAACACCATATATTTT. The rearrangement uses TRBV6-1 and TRBJ1-3; no reliable D call. The CDR3 totals 15 residues. The V and J ends lost 4 bases and 2 bases respectively, with 12 bases between them. Germline CDR1 reads MNHNS; CDR2 reads SASEGT.

This clone was detected once. The genes are TRBV7-3 and TRBJ1-5; D is uncertain. The V and J ends lost 3 bases and 6 bases respectively, with 6 bases between them. The CDR3 length is 12 residues. The germline CDR1 and CDR2 sequences are SGHTA and FQGTGA. The CDR3 spells CASSFGRQPQHF. Written as DNA, the CDR3 is TGTGCCAGCAGCTTCGGCCGTCAGCCCCAGCATTTT.

This rearrangement joins TRBV7-9 to TRBJ2-3; D possibly corresponds to TRBD1 (6 bases). This CDR3 contains 14 residues. Germline CDR1 is SEHNR and CDR2 is FQNEAQ (reference sequence). V dropped 6 bases and J dropped 0 bases, with 10 bases sitting between them. The CDR3 here is CASRGDISTDTQYF. The CDR3 DNA reads as TGTGCCAGCAGAGGGGACATAAGCACAGATACGCAGTATTTT. Using reference TRBV7-9 and TRBJ2-3 for the parts outside the CDR3, the full variable domain is DTGVSQNPRHKITKRGQNVTFRCDPISEHNRLYWYRQTLGQGPEFLTYFQNEAQLEKSRLLSDRFSAERPKGSFSTLEIQRTEQGDSAMYLCASRGDISTDTQYFGPGTRLTVL.

J is TRBJ2-3 and V is TRBV5-6, with 12 bases that match TRBD1. Looked up from germline, CDR1 is SGHDT and CDR2 is YYEEEE. The CDR3 spans 15 residues. J was trimmed by 8 bases and V by 2 bases; bases with no gene match: 6. CDR3 sequence: CASSFSPGQGATQYF. The CDR3, as DNA: TGTGCCAGCAGCTTTTCCCCGGGACAGGGGGCTACGCAGTATTTT. The entire variable domain, with the rest obtained from reference TRBV5-6 and TRBJ2-3, is as follows: DAGVTQSPTHLIKTRGQQVTLRCSPKSGHDTVSWYQQALGQGPQFIFQYYEEEERQRGNFPDRFSGHQFPNYSSELNVNALLLGDSALYLCASSFSPGQGATQYFGPGTRLTVL.

This chain joins TRBV9 and TRBJ2-1; D possibly uses TRBD1 or TRBD2 (5 bases each). This CDR3 is 12 amino acids long. Trimming left V 4 bases short and J 11 bases short, with 13 bases between. Looked up from germline, CDR1 is SGDLS and CDR2 is YYNGEE. Written as DNA, the CDR3 is TGTGCCAGCAGCCCTTCGGGGCCTAAGCAGTTCTTC. Amino acids: CASSPSGPKQFF.